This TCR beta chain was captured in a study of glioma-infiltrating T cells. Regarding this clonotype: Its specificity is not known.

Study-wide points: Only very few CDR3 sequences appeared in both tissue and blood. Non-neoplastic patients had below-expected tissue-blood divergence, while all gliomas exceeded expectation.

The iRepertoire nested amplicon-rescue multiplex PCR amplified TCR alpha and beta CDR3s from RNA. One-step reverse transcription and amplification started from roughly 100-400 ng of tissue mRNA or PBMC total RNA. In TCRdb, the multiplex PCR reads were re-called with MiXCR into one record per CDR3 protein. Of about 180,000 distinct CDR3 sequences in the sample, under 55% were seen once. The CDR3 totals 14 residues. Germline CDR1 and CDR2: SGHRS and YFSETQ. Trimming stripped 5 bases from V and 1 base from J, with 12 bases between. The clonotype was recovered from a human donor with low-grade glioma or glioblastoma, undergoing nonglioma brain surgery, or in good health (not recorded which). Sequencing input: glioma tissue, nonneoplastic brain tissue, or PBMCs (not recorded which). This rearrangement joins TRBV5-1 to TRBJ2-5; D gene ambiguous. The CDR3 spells CASRLGMSQETQYF. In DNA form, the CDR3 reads TGCGCCAGCAGACTGGGGATGTCCCAAGAGACCCAGTACTTC.